Listed below are T cell receptor beta chains from one sample, sequenced in a study of blood T cell repertoires in COVID-19. The data were produced by immunoSEQ multiplex PCR, yet TCRdb's version contains in-frame clones alone and is incomplete. The sample includes over 150,000 clones, just under 85% of them seen just once. Material: peripheral blood. Receptors originate from a woman older than 75 with COVID-19, enrolled during active disease. Both conserved end residues are part of each CDR3. D genes are given only for firm matches. Not every row has a clone size; where given, it reads once, few, many or a size class.

d_gene: .; v_gene: TRBV18; j_gene: TRBJ2-2; abundance: .; CDR3nt: TGTGCCAGCTCCTCCGGACAGAACACCGGGGAGCTGTTTTTT; CDR3aa: CASSSGQNTGELFF
d_gene: .; v_gene: TRBV3-1/TRBV3-2; j_gene: TRBJ1-3; abundance: .; CDR3nt: TGTGCCAGCAGCGGTCTTACCGCGTCTGGAAACACCATATATTTT; CDR3aa: CASSGLTASGNTIYF
d_gene: .; v_gene: TRBV7-6; j_gene: TRBJ1-4; abundance: .; CDR3nt: TGTGCCAGCAGCTTATCGCTCGGTGAAAAACTGTTTTTT; CDR3aa: CASSLSLGEKLFF
d_gene: .; v_gene: TRBV6-5; j_gene: TRBJ2-2; abundance: .; CDR3nt: TGTGCCAGCAGGTCCTGGGGCGACACCGGGGAGCTGTTTTTT; CDR3aa: CASRSWGDTGELFF
d_gene: TRBD1; v_gene: TRBV2; j_gene: TRBJ2-7; abundance: once; CDR3nt: TGTGCCAGTGTGGGGCAGGGGGCGCTTGGCGAGCAGTACTTC; CDR3aa: CASVGQGALGEQYF
d_gene: TRBD1; v_gene: TRBV28; j_gene: TRBJ1-2; abundance: .; CDR3nt: TGTGCCAGCAGTTTAGTCAGGGGGCCTGGCTACACCTTC; CDR3aa: CASSLVRGPGYTF
d_gene: .; v_gene: TRBV3-1/TRBV3-2; j_gene: TRBJ2-6; abundance: .; CDR3nt: TGTGCCAGCAGCCCAAGACGCCTAGAACGCTCTGGGGCCAACGTCCTGACTTTC; CDR3aa: CASSPRRLERSGANVLTF
d_gene: .; v_gene: TRBV5-4; j_gene: TRBJ1-1; abundance: .; CDR3nt: TGTGCCAGCAGCTTGTATGACAAGTACACTGAAGCTTTCTTT; CDR3aa: CASSLYDKYTEAFF
d_gene: .; v_gene: TRBV5-4; j_gene: TRBJ2-2; abundance: .; CDR3nt: TGTGCCAGCAGCTTGGTGAGCGAGAACACCGGGGAGCTGTTTTTT; CDR3aa: CASSLVSENTGELFF
d_gene: TRBD2; v_gene: TRBV11-2; j_gene: TRBJ2-2; abundance: .; CDR3nt: TGTGCCAGCCAACCGGGACTAGCGGACACCGGGGAGCTGTTTTTT; CDR3aa: CASQPGLADTGELFF
d_gene: .; v_gene: TRBV28; j_gene: TRBJ1-2; abundance: once; CDR3nt: TGTGCCAGCAGTTCCTCTGGGACTCTAGGCTACACCTTC; CDR3aa: CASSSSGTLGYTF
d_gene: .; v_gene: TRBV2; j_gene: TRBJ2-2; abundance: .; CDR3nt: TGTGCCAGCAGCTACCACACCGGGGAGCTGTTTTTT; CDR3aa: CASSYHTGELFF
d_gene: TRBD2; v_gene: TRBV11-2; j_gene: TRBJ2-1; abundance: .; CDR3nt: TGTGCCAGCAGCCGCGGGGGGAATGAGCAGTTCTTC; CDR3aa: CASSRGGNEQFF
d_gene: TRBD1; v_gene: TRBV6-1; j_gene: TRBJ2-2; abundance: .; CDR3nt: TGTGCCAGCAGTGAATTTGGGACAGGGCAAACCGGGGAGCTGTTTTTT; CDR3aa: CASSEFGTGQTGELFF
d_gene: TRBD1; v_gene: TRBV6-6; j_gene: TRBJ1-3; abundance: once; CDR3nt: TGTGCCAGCACCAACAGGGGGGCGGGAAACACCATATATTTT; CDR3aa: CASTNRGAGNTIYF
d_gene: .; v_gene: TRBV28; j_gene: TRBJ1-2; abundance: .; CDR3nt: TGTGCCAGCAGTTTGGGGCTGGGGGCCCTTACAACCATTTCCTATGGCTACACCTTC; CDR3aa: CASSLGLGALTTISYGYTF
d_gene: TRBD1; v_gene: TRBV5-1; j_gene: TRBJ2-1; abundance: .; CDR3nt: TGCGCCAGCAGCTCCGGACAGGGTGGTGAGCAGTTCTTC; CDR3aa: CASSSGQGGEQFF
d_gene: .; v_gene: TRBV19; j_gene: TRBJ1-1; abundance: .; CDR3nt: TGTGCCAGTAGTATAGTGGGGGGGAACACTGAAGCTTTCTTT; CDR3aa: CASSIVGGNTEAFF
d_gene: TRBD2; v_gene: TRBV6-5; j_gene: TRBJ2-2; abundance: few; CDR3nt: TGTGCCAGCAAAACTAGCGGGAGGATCGGGGAGCTGTTTTTT; CDR3aa: CASKTSGRIGELFF
d_gene: TRBD1; v_gene: TRBV24-1; j_gene: TRBJ2-5; abundance: .; CDR3nt: TGTGCCACCAGTGATTCGGGGTGGGGACAGGGGGCATCTCAAGAGACCCAGTACTTC; CDR3aa: CATSDSGWGQGASQETQYF
d_gene: TRBD1; v_gene: TRBV2; j_gene: TRBJ1-5; abundance: .; CDR3nt: TGTGCCAGCAGTGAAGCCGGCAGGGGGGCCGGTCAGCCCCAGCATTTT; CDR3aa: CASSEAGRGAGQPQHF
d_gene: .; v_gene: TRBV27; j_gene: TRBJ1-2; abundance: .; CDR3nt: TGTGCCAGCAGTACCCCGGGACCTCGAGGGGGAGTTGGCTACACCTTC; CDR3aa: CASSTPGPRGGVGYTF
d_gene: .; v_gene: TRBV2; j_gene: TRBJ1-4; abundance: .; CDR3nt: TGTGCCAGCCTTCCGCAAACCAGGGGTGAAAAACTGTTTTTT; CDR3aa: CASLPQTRGEKLFF
d_gene: .; v_gene: TRBV18; j_gene: TRBJ1-5; abundance: .; CDR3nt: TGTGCCAGCTCATGGACAGCTAATCAGCCCCAGCATTTT; CDR3aa: CASSWTANQPQHF
d_gene: TRBD2; v_gene: TRBV5-1; j_gene: TRBJ2-3; abundance: .; CDR3nt: TGCGCCAGCAGCTTGGGGGAACTAGCGGGAGCCGATACGCAGTATTTT; CDR3aa: CASSLGELAGADTQYF
d_gene: .; v_gene: TRBV7-3; j_gene: TRBJ2-2; abundance: .; CDR3nt: TGTGCCAGCGGGGAGGGGGCGAACACCGGGGAGCTGTTTTTT; CDR3aa: CASGEGANTGELFF
d_gene: .; v_gene: TRBV4-2; j_gene: TRBJ2-5; abundance: .; CDR3nt: TGTGCCAGCAGCCAAGATCCCCCCGGGAGTGGAGAGACCCAGTACTTC; CDR3aa: CASSQDPPGSGETQYF
d_gene: TRBD2; v_gene: TRBV3-1/TRBV3-2; j_gene: TRBJ2-2; abundance: .; CDR3nt: TGTGCCAGCAGCGAAACTAGCGGGAGCACACCCGGGGAGCTGTTTTTT; CDR3aa: CASSETSGSTPGELFF
d_gene: .; v_gene: TRBV20-1; j_gene: TRBJ2-3; abundance: .; CDR3nt: TGCAGTGCTTCCATGGATACGCAGTATTTT; CDR3aa: CSASMDTQYF
d_gene: .; v_gene: TRBV18; j_gene: TRBJ2-1; abundance: .; CDR3nt: TGTGCCAGCTCACCATGGACGGGAGGGGGCGAGCAGTTCTTC; CDR3aa: CASSPWTGGGEQFF
d_gene: .; v_gene: TRBV19; j_gene: TRBJ1-1; abundance: .; CDR3nt: TGTGCCAGTAGTAACAAGGGGCCTGAGGACACTGAAGCTTTCTTT; CDR3aa: CASSNKGPEDTEAFF
d_gene: TRBD2; v_gene: TRBV5-4; j_gene: TRBJ2-2; abundance: .; CDR3nt: TGTGCCAGCCGACTCATGTTAGGAGCGGGAGCGATGAACACCGGGGAGCTGTTTTTT; CDR3aa: CASRLMLGAGAMNTGELFF
d_gene: .; v_gene: TRBV28; j_gene: TRBJ2-2; abundance: .; CDR3nt: TGTGCCAGCACGATACGCCTAGCGAGCGGGGAGCTGTTTTTT; CDR3aa: CASTIRLASGELFF
d_gene: .; v_gene: TRBV6-1; j_gene: TRBJ2-7; abundance: .; CDR3nt: TGTGCCAGCAGTGATCCGGGCGAGCAGTACTTC; CDR3aa: CASSDPGEQYF
d_gene: .; v_gene: TRBV29-1; j_gene: TRBJ2-3; abundance: .; CDR3nt: TGCAGCCAACAACACAGAGCTTCCACAGATACGCAGTATTTT; CDR3aa: CSQQHRASTDTQYF
d_gene: TRBD1; v_gene: TRBV7-2; j_gene: TRBJ1-5; abundance: .; CDR3nt: TGTGCCAGCAGCCCGGGACAGAGCTTTCAGCCCCAGCATTTT; CDR3aa: CASSPGQSFQPQHF
d_gene: .; v_gene: TRBV4-1; j_gene: TRBJ1-3; abundance: .; CDR3nt: TGCGCCAGCAGCCAAGATGAGACATTCGTCGGAAACACCATATATTTT; CDR3aa: CASSQDETFVGNTIYF
d_gene: TRBD2; v_gene: TRBV3-1/TRBV3-2; j_gene: TRBJ2-3; abundance: .; CDR3nt: TGTGCCAGCAGCCGTGGACTAGCGGTCGGGGATACGCAGTATTTT; CDR3aa: CASSRGLAVGDTQYF
d_gene: TRBD1; v_gene: TRBV3-1/TRBV3-2; j_gene: TRBJ1-6; abundance: .; CDR3nt: TGTGCCAGCAGCCAAGGGGACAGGATGTCACCCCTCCACTTT; CDR3aa: CASSQGDRMSPLHF
d_gene: TRBD2; v_gene: TRBV5-4; j_gene: TRBJ2-3; abundance: .; CDR3nt: TGTGCCAGCAGGTTAGCGGGGGGGTTTTCAGGTGGAGATACGCAGTATTTT; CDR3aa: CASRLAGGFSGGDTQYF
d_gene: TRBD1; v_gene: TRBV4-1; j_gene: TRBJ1-6; abundance: .; CDR3nt: TGCGCCAGCAGCCAGGTGATCCGGGACAGGGGCCATTATAATTCACCCCTCCACTTT; CDR3aa: CASSQVIRDRGHYNSPLHF
d_gene: TRBD2; v_gene: TRBV5-1; j_gene: TRBJ2-7; abundance: .; CDR3nt: TGCGCCAGCAGCTTGGCCGGGACTAGCCTCTCCTACGAGCAGTACTTC; CDR3aa: CASSLAGTSLSYEQYF
d_gene: TRBD1; v_gene: TRBV6-5; j_gene: TRBJ2-5; abundance: .; CDR3nt: TGTGCCATATCGACAGGGCGGAAAGAGACCCAGTACTTC; CDR3aa: CAISTGRKETQYF
d_gene: TRBD1; v_gene: TRBV5-5; j_gene: TRBJ2-7; abundance: .; CDR3nt: TGTGCCAGCAGCTTGTGGACAGGGGACCACGAGCAGTACTTC; CDR3aa: CASSLWTGDHEQYF
d_gene: .; v_gene: TRBV3-1/TRBV3-2; j_gene: TRBJ1-6; abundance: .; CDR3nt: TGTGCCAGCAGCCAAGGGGGGGTCGCCTTTTCACCCCTCCACTTT; CDR3aa: CASSQGGVAFSPLHF
d_gene: .; v_gene: TRBV15; j_gene: TRBJ2-6; abundance: .; CDR3nt: TGTGCCACCAGCAGAGAGAGCTCTGGGGCCAACGTCCTGACTTTC; CDR3aa: CATSRESSGANVLTF
d_gene: TRBD1; v_gene: TRBV18; j_gene: TRBJ2-7; abundance: .; CDR3nt: TGTGCCAGCTCACCTCCGGGACAGGGGGCTATCGAGCAGTACTTC; CDR3aa: CASSPPGQGAIEQYF
d_gene: .; v_gene: TRBV5-1; j_gene: TRBJ1-1; abundance: .; CDR3nt: TGCGCCTCAAAGGGCGGGGGAGGCACTGAAGCTTTCTTT; CDR3aa: CASKGGGGTEAFF
d_gene: TRBD2; v_gene: TRBV28; j_gene: TRBJ2-7; abundance: .; CDR3nt: TGTGCCAGCGATCCGGCTAGCGGCCTATTGAGGGAGCAGTACTTC; CDR3aa: CASDPASGLLREQYF
d_gene: TRBD2; v_gene: TRBV27; j_gene: TRBJ2-3; abundance: .; CDR3nt: TGTGCCAGCAGTTTAAGGGGCGGGGGGGCAGTAGATACGCAGTATTTT; CDR3aa: CASSLRGGGAVDTQYF
d_gene: .; v_gene: TRBV2; j_gene: TRBJ1-1; abundance: .; CDR3nt: TGTGCCGGGGGCCAAGGCAGTCAGGGGACTTTCTTT; CDR3aa: CAGGQGSQGTFF
d_gene: TRBD2; v_gene: TRBV29-1; j_gene: TRBJ2-7; abundance: .; CDR3nt: TGCAGCGTCGGACTAGCGGGGTTGGGGCAGCAGTACTTC; CDR3aa: CSVGLAGLGQQYF